What follows describes a single T cell receptor (beta chain). What it binds is not known. It was CD45RO-negative cells, positively selected for CCR7, that made up naive CD8 cells, with terminally differentiated effector memory CD45RA+ cells excluded. CDR3 length: 15 residues. Germline assignment: CDR1 MGHRA and CDR2 YSYEKL. Unmatched junction bases numbered 9, after V lost 4 bases and J lost 4 bases. This entry is derived from a study of shared clonotypes between healthy human individuals. Study overall: Each donor's CD4 naive and CD4 memory cells filled three plates apiece, CD8 naive two, and CD8 memory one.

Study-level findings and limits: The researchers took only blood, and tissue repertoires probably look different.

Profiling relied on immunoSEQ multiplex PCR, and the TCRdb table lists in-frame clones only, not all of them. The table includes about 2.1 million clones, about 93% detected once. The V call is TRBV4-1, the J call TRBJ1-1; TRBD1 matches at 7 bases. This sequence was found in a man aged 18 to 29 in good health. Some clones in this sample may be carry-over from other donors' samples. The sequenced material came from naive CD8+ T cells from PBMCs. CDR3 protein: CASSPRQGSGTEAFF. The CDR3 DNA reads as TGCGCCAGCAGCCCACGACAGGGATCGGGCACTGAAGCTTTCTTT.